The entry below gives a single TCR beta chain sequence along with its context. The record originates from a study of control samples from healthy donors and cancer patients. This CDR3 comprises 16 residues. Germline assignment: CDR1 MGHRA and CDR2 YSYEKL. The V end lost 4 bases, the J end lost 4 bases, and 17 bases lay between the germline ends. The method was immunoSEQ multiplex PCR; TCRdb's version includes in-frame clones alone and lacks a portion of them. The data hold some 79,000 clones, with more than 75% observed a single time. The sample was blood. This TCR was recovered from a woman in her 50s in good health. This chain uses TRBV4-1 with TRBJ2-1; a possible D gene is TRBD1 (6 bases). CDR3 sequence: CASSRSLEGVYNEQFF. CDR3 in DNA: TGCGCCAGCAGCCGCTCACTAGAGGGGGTATACAATGAGCAGTTCTTC.